This is a list of T cell receptor beta chains from one sample in a study of molecular identifiers for immune sequencing clone quantification. TCRdb reprocessed the PCR reads with MiXCR, giving one entry per CDR3 protein. The data show about half a million distinct CDR3 sequences, about a fifth seen once. Sample: naive CD8+ T cells from blood, with Jurkat cell RNA spiked in. These receptors were taken from a human donor in good health. Some libraries in this study had Jurkat cell RNA spiked in. Both conserved end residues are part of each CDR3. A D gene is named only where the DNA matches it firmly. Only some rows state a clone size, as once, few, many or a class for expanded clones.

>TRBJ2-3|.|many|TRBV20-1
CSARGETDTQYF
TGCAGTGCTAGAGGAGAGACAGATACGCAGTATTTT
>TRBJ2-7|TRBD2|few|TRBV7-2
CASTGGLGGYEQYF
TGTGCCAGCACCGGCGGACTAGGCGGCTACGAGCAGTACTTC
>TRBJ1-1|.|few|TRBV13
CASSLVTGLNTEAFF
TGTGCCAGCAGCTTAGTTACGGGCTTGAACACTGAAGCTTTCTTT
>TRBJ2-3|TRBD2|many|TRBV29-1
CSVVGGVFLLTDTQYF
TGCAGCGTTGTGGGGGGGGTTTTCCTGCTCACAGATACGCAGTATTTT
>TRBJ2-6|.|.|TRBV5-1
CASSPAGSSGADVLTF
TGCGCCAGCAGCCCAGCCGGTAGCTCTGGGGCCGACGTCCTGACTTTC
>TRBJ2-4|TRBD1|many|TRBV7-9
CASSPIQGAPYF
TGTGCCAGCAGCCCCATACAGGGGGCGCCGTACTTC
>TRBJ2-1|TRBD1|few|TRBV29-1
CSVGSRDRGINEQFF
TGCAGCGTGGGTTCCCGGGACAGGGGAATCAATGAGCAGTTCTTC
>TRBJ2-2|.|.|TRBV7-9
CASSRVGRSNTGELFF
TGTGCCAGCAGCCGGGTAGGGCGCTCGAACACCGGGGAGCTGTTTTTT
>TRBJ2-5|.|many|TRBV9
CASSVGGFQETQYF
TGTGCCAGCAGCGTAGGTGGCTTCCAAGAGACCCAGTACTTC
>TRBJ2-7|TRBD2|.|TRBV20-1
CSAKGVAGVGEQYF
TGCAGTGCTAAGGGGGTAGCGGGAGTGGGCGAGCAGTACTTC
>TRBJ2-1|TRBD2|.|TRBV11-3
CASSFGTSGNDEQFF
TGTGCCAGCAGCTTCGGGACTAGCGGCAACGATGAGCAGTTCTTC
>TRBJ2-5|.|many|TRBV7-3
CASSLIGGWQETQYF
TGTGCCAGCAGCTTAATTGGGGGGTGGCAAGAGACCCAGTACTTC
>TRBJ2-5|TRBD2|few|TRBV20-1
CKPKRLAGGLETQYF
TGCAAACCCAAGAGGCTAGCGGGGGGCCTGGAGACCCAGTACTTC
>TRBJ2-2|.|.|TRBV13
CASSLAGWITGELFF
TGTGCCAGCAGCTTAGCGGGGTGGATCACCGGGGAGCTGTTTTTT
>TRBJ2-7|.|many|TRBV10-3
CATRRDGYSSYEQYF
TGTGCCACCCGAAGGGACGGATACAGCTCCTACGAGCAGTACTTC
>TRBJ1-5|.|many|TRBV28
CASSWTENQPQHF
TGTGCCAGCAGTTGGACAGAAAATCAGCCCCAGCATTTT
>TRBJ2-5|.|many|TRBV18
CASSPPRGAEETQYF
TGTGCCAGCTCACCTCCCCGGGGCGCTGAAGAGACCCAGTACTTC
>TRBJ2-2|TRBD1|.|TRBV18
CASSRKTGQGITDLYTGELFF
TGTGCCAGCTCACGGAAAACGGGACAGGGAATAACGGACCTATACACCGGGGAGCTGTTTTTT
>TRBJ2-1|.|.|TRBV2
CASRAGLPVWDEQFF
TGTGCCAGCAGGGCGGGACTGCCGGTCTGGGATGAGCAGTTCTTC
>TRBJ2-7|.|.|TRBV6-2/TRBV6-3
CASSYSVAAVSHEQYF
TGTGCCAGCAGTTACTCAGTAGCGGCCGTGTCCCACGAGCAGTACTTC
>TRBJ1-5|.|.|TRBV28
CASSLFGSQPQHF
TGTGCCAGCAGTTTATTCGGTTCCCAGCCCCAGCATTTT
>TRBJ2-5|.|many|TRBV25-1
CASSEADSWGVGETQYF
TGTGCCAGCAGTGAGGCCGACAGTTGGGGGGTCGGAGAGACCCAGTACTTC
>TRBJ1-6|.|many|TRBV4-3
CASSQDNYNSPLHF
TGCGCCAGCAGCCAAGATAACTATAATTCACCCCTCCACTTT
>TRBJ2-1|TRBD2|.|TRBV6-5
CASSYSWGLAERNEQFF
TGTGCCAGCAGTTACTCCTGGGGACTAGCGGAAAGAAATGAGCAGTTCTTC
>TRBJ2-3|.|many|TRBV20-1
CSAIEVGDTQYF
TGCAGTGCTATAGAAGTTGGAGATACGCAGTATTTT
>TRBJ1-2|.|many|TRBV30
CAWATGNYGYTF
TGTGCCTGGGCCACAGGGAACTATGGCTACACCTTC
>TRBJ2-7|.|.|TRBV9
CASSVESEVTRYEQYF
TGTGCCAGCAGCGTAGAATCCGAGGTTACGAGATACGAGCAGTACTTC
>TRBJ2-7|.|.|TRBV6-6
CASSYGESYEQYF
TGTGCCAGCAGTTACGGGGAGTCCTACGAGCAGTACTTC
>TRBJ1-1|.|many|TRBV29-1
CSVIRQNTEAFF
TGCAGCGTTATACGACAGAACACTGAAGCTTTCTTT
>TRBJ2-7|.|.|TRBV6-1
CASSELPGRPYEQYF
TGTGCCAGCAGTGAACTACCGGGCAGACCCTACGAGCAGTACTTC
>TRBJ2-1|TRBD2|many|TRBV29-1
CSGLFVAGSSQFDNEQFF
TGCAGCGGACTTTTTGTAGCGGGGTCATCCCAATTCGACAATGAGCAGTTCTTC
>TRBJ2-7|TRBD1|.|TRBV7-6
CASSYGTGGFEQYF
TGTGCCAGCAGCTACGGGACAGGGGGGTTCGAGCAGTACTTC
>TRBJ2-1|.|many|TRBV7-9
CASIPPGEGEQFF
TGTGCCAGCATCCCCCCAGGGGAGGGTGAGCAGTTCTTC